This T cell receptor (beta chain) emerged from a study of shared clonotypes between healthy human individuals (TCRdb year 2020). For the wider study: A few men and two women, aged 18 to 49 years, made up the cohort. Libraries were prepared and TCR repertoires were sequenced by different laboratories using diverse techniques, in order to increase sequencing depth and limit assay-specific biases. Per donor, three plates each were used for CD4 naive and CD4 memory, two for CD8 naive, and one for CD8 memory. To estimate repertoire size and how much clonotypes are shared between individuals, the study performed deep sequencing of blood TCR repertoires from a few healthy adults. Between about 0.85 and 8.9 billion PBMCs per donor were obtained by leukapheresis. Summary of the overall study and its limitations: Pairwise subsampling indicated that sequencing depth was expected to affect the degree of clonotype sharing among donors. Sampling was restricted to blood, and TCR repertoires in tissues likely differ from the TCR repertoires found in blood. Clonotypes shared by all four sorted-subset donors showed higher generation probabilities than non-shared clonotypes. Estimated clonotype richness was generally larger for naive than for memory subsets. Sharing across a few donors was observed for about 5% of naive CD4, over 3% of naive CD8, 2.3% of memory CD4, and around 0.42% of memory CD8 clonotypes. Rarefaction of sorted-subset datasets indicated incomplete sequencing despite the large sequencing depth. Because the study included a small number of donors, the genetic and exposure-history diversity represented was limited.

The CDR3 holds 17 amino acids from the cysteine to the phenylalanine. Only CDR3 DNA remains: 51 bases, in frame from the first base. Relative to germline, V is missing 4 bases and J is missing 0 bases, with 5 bases of the junction outside any gene match. Taken from the germline V gene, the CDR1 and CDR2 loops are MNHNS and SASEGT. Donors were healthy HIV-negative adults with no recently reported acute infections or vaccinations. Every donor was a Caucasian adult living in Nashville, Tennessee, USA. Magnetic negative selection was used to enrich CD4+ T cells, after which naive cells were positively selected on CD45RA and the negative fraction became the memory subset. Blood was obtained by leukapheresis, after which PBMCs were separated by Ficoll-Histopaque density gradient centrifugation and cryopreserved in liquid nitrogen vapor phase. Analytical flow cytometry was used to check the purity and quantity of each magnetically sorted T cell population. From each sorted fraction, genomic DNA was isolated and quantified by UV absorbance on a Nanodrop 2000c.

As regards this clone: Its antigen target is currently unknown. Base-call qualities are not available, and no considerably larger clone is one nucleotide away.

Using the deep immunoSEQ assay, multiplex PCR amplified TCR CDR3 regions from genomic DNA. Extracted genomic DNA from each cell subset was spread evenly across all wells of several immunoSEQ 96-well plates, with each plate serving as a replicate. Each replicate PCR for sorted subsets received around 210 ng genomic DNA, equal to about 30,000 T cell genomes. Purified libraries were quantified with a Qubit 3.0 fluorometer, sized on a Bioanalyzer 2100, and re-quantified with the KAPA Library Quantification kit. Every immunoSEQ 96-well plate was sequenced on a separate single-read 150-cycle Illumina NextSeq 550 flow cell. Per the source publication's procedure: Because the immunoSEQ output held only junctional sequences and lacked quality scores, the filtering could not match the filtering applied to full-length reads. Sequences were annotated with PyIR, a Python wrapper for IgBLAST v1.9, and V/J genes and CDR3 were assigned using IMGT germline references. Reads were filtered out if the reads had weak V/J assignments (E-value above 1e-6), no CDR3, stop codons, out-of-frame junctions, or ambiguous translated residues. V3J clonotypes were defined by identical inferred V gene, J gene, and CDR3 amino acid sequence. To compute the percentage overlap between repertoires, the number of shared unique clonotypes was divided by the size of the smaller repertoire. Repertoire richness was assessed with RTK rarefaction, the Chao1 estimator, and Recon v2.1 estimates of unobserved clonotypes. Generation probabilities for all TCRbeta clonotypes obtained by the gDNA method from a handful of donors were computed using OLGA. The immuneACCESS repertoire file appears here via TCRdb, limited to in-frame rearrangements. These files lack a portion of the clones; in checked studies, under half of the deficit traces to unresolved V genes, and the cause of the others is not known. V, J and clone size are taken as reported in that table, and D and trimming were inferred from the DNA itself. The sample includes 2 million to 2.5 million clones, with around 95% observed a single time. The top ten clones comprise more than 0.1% of the sample.

The TCR originated in a man aged 18 to 30 in good health. This sequence uses TRBV6-1 and TRBJ2-6; 8 central bases correspond to TRBD2. Sequenced: naive CD4+ T cells sorted from blood. The sample's cell subset or site label, decoded: CD45RA+ positively selected. The bases are TGTGCCAGCAGTGGGGGACTAGGGAGCTCTGGGGCCAACGTCCTGACTTTC. This is translated as CASSGGLGSSGANVLTF.